One and the same sample provided the 24 T cell receptor beta chains below, sequenced in a study of Graves' ophthalmopathy and Graves' hyperthyroidism. Beta-chain TCR CDR3 regions were amplified from RNA transcripts. First-round RT-PCR used HTBI primers; second-round multiplex PCR followed. TCRdb recomputed calls from the multiplex PCR reads with MiXCR, one row per CDR3 protein. Of more than 550,000 distinct CDR3 sequences in the sample, about 40% were seen once. The sample comprised peripheral blood. These receptors came from an adult man with Graves' ophthalmopathy.

This clonotype was counted between two and nine times. The genes are TRBV6-6 and TRBJ1-5, with a weak D call TRBD1 (5 bases). Per germline, CDR1 MNHNY and CDR2 SVGAGI (reference sequence). V dropped 6 bases and J dropped 4 bases, with 19 bases sitting between them. This CDR3 comprises 16 residues. The DNA for the CDR3 is TGTGCCAGCAGCCTTTGGGGGTCCCTCGAAAATCAGCCCCAGCATTTT. Protein product: CASSLWGSLENQPQHF.

Note on this clonotype: Possible read error: a much larger clone is one base away. This is likely a read error, given that the CDR3 carries no conserved phenylalanine or tryptophan at its end. The rearrangement links TRBV7-3 to TRBJ1-4; D is possibly TRBD1 (6 bases). The CDR3 is 15 residues long. Germline loops: CDR1 SGHTA, CDR2 FQGTGA. V was cut by 4 bases and J by 0 bases, with 9 bases left in between. CDR3 nucleotides: TGTGCCAGCAGCTCGGGGACACCAACTAATGAAAAACTGTTTCTT. Protein: CASSSGTPTNEKLFL.

This clonotype was observed a handful of times. The chain has TRBV6-5 and TRBJ1-2; D is uncertain. V dropped 0 bases and J dropped 8 bases, with 10 bases sitting between them. The CDR3 runs 13 residues. From germline, CDR1 is MNHEY and CDR2 SVGAGI. This CDR3 is CASSYSNSGGYTF. In DNA form, the CDR3 reads TGTGCCAGCAGTTACTCGAACAGTGGAGGCTACACCTTC.

The chain links TRBV7-2 to TRBJ1-1; 10 bases agree with TRBD1. V shed 2 bases and J 0 bases; nucleotides not matched to a gene: 3. The CDR3 is 16 amino acids. CDR1 SGHTA and CDR2 FQGNSA come from the germline V gene. CDR3: CASSLQGQGLNTEAFF. The CDR3 DNA sequence: TGTGCCAGCAGCTTACAGGGACAGGGGTTGAACACTGAAGCTTTCTTT. The complete variable domain, with remaining parts taken from reference TRBV7-2 and TRBJ1-1, reads GAGVSQSPSNKVTEKGKDVELRCDPISGHTALYWYRQSLGQGLEFLIYFQGNSAPDKSGLPSDRFSAERTGGSVSTLTIQRTQQEDSAVYLCASSLQGQGLNTEAFFGQGTRLTVV.

Turning to this clonotype: A much larger clone lies a single base off, so this may be a read error. The chain joins TRBV2 to TRBJ1-2; 7 nucleotides line up with TRBD1. CDR1 and CDR2 from the germline V gene are SNHLY and FYNNEI. With V trimmed by 5 bases and J by 3 bases, 3 bases remained unmatched. This CDR3 has 13 amino acids. The CDR3 protein is CASSSGQHYGYTF. The CDR3 bases are TGTGCCAGCAGTTCGGGACAGCACTATGGCTACACCTTC.

This clonotype was seen once. J is TRBJ2-5 and V is TRBV25-1; TRBD1 matches at 7 bases. Trimming took 1 base from V and 1 from J; bases not matched to a gene: 9. The germline V gene encodes CDR1 MGHDK and CDR2 SYGVNS. This CDR3 comprises 17 residues. CDR3 loop: CASSELARGQIQETQYF. CDR3 nucleotides: TGTGCCAGCAGTGAATTGGCTAGGGGGCAAATCCAAGAGACCCAGTACTTC.

The rearrangement joins TRBV4-2 to TRBJ1-2, with 9 bases lining up with TRBD1. The CDR3 covers 16 residues. The V gene's germline CDR1 is LGHNA and CDR2 YNFKEQ. V trimming: 1 base; J trimming: 4 bases; junction bases outside the gene matches: 7. CDR3 DNA sequence: TGTGCCAGCAGCCAAGGCGACCCGGGACAGGGCTATGGCTACACCTTC. It codes for CASSQGDPGQGYGYTF.

J is TRBJ1-5 and V is TRBV4-1, with 9 bases that match TRBD1. Trimming took 4 bases from V and 6 from J; bases not matched to a gene: 10. This CDR3 spans 16 amino acids. The germline gives CDR1 MGHRA, CDR2 YSYEKL. For the CDR3, the DNA is TGCGCCAGCAGCCCATTACCGGACAGGGGAAGTCAGCCCCAGCATTTT. Its translation: CASSPLPDRGSQPQHF.

The chain is built from TRBV11-2 and TRBJ2-6, with 7 positions matching TRBD1. After removal of 1 base from V and 0 bases from J, the junction contained 18 bases not matched to a gene. Germline V gives CDR1 SGHAT, CDR2 FQNNGV. This CDR3 comprises 22 residues. The CDR3 is CASSLVQGSGDSLSSGANVLTF. CDR3 DNA: TGTGCCAGCAGCTTAGTACAGGGGTCGGGCGACTCCCTAAGCTCTGGGGCCAACGTCCTGACTTTC.

The chain recombines TRBV4-1 with TRBJ1-2; TRBD1 is a possible D gene (6 bases). The germline gives CDR1 MGHRA, CDR2 YSYEKL. CDR3 length: 14 amino acids. The ends were cut back, 3 bases at V and 4 bases at J, with 12 bases in the middle. CDR3 in amino acids: CASSHPDSPYGYTF. The CDR3 region has the DNA TGCGCCAGCAGCCACCCGGACAGTCCCTATGGCTACACCTTC.

The chain couples TRBV7-7 to TRBJ2-5; 7 nucleotides align to TRBD2. The CDR3 runs to 15 residues. J was trimmed by 6 bases and V by 3 bases; bases with no gene match: 10. Germline V CDR1 and CDR2: SSHAT, FNYEAQ (reference sequence). The CDR3 region has the DNA TGTGCCAGCAGCTTGCAGGGAGGGGTACCCAAGACCCAGTACTTC. This codes for CASSLQGGVPKTQYF. The variable domain in full, completed from reference TRBV7-7 and TRBJ2-5, reads GAGVSQSPRYKVTKRGQDVTLRCDPISSHATLYWYQQALGQGPEFLTYFNYEAQPDKSGLPSDRFSAERPEGSISTLTIQRTEQRDSAMYRCASSLQGGVPKTQYFGPGTRLLVL.

This clonotype was seen ten or more times. The chain joins TRBV2 to TRBJ1-2; D perhaps matches TRBD1 (6 bases). Germline values: CDR1 SNHLY, CDR2 FYNNEI. This CDR3 has 12 amino acids. The V end lost 10 bases, the J end lost 1 base, and 10 bases lay between the germline ends. The CDR3 sequence: CATPDSNYGYTF. For the CDR3, the DNA is TGTGCCACCCCGGACAGTAACTATGGCTACACCTTC.

In this sample, this clonotype turned up a few times. The gene calls are TRBV30 and TRBJ1-4; possible D gene TRBD1, 5 bases. The length of the CDR3 is 14 residues. Germline V gene lookup returns CDR1 GTSNPN and CDR2 SVGIG (reference sequence). V was trimmed by 1 base and J by 5 bases, leaving 11 bases between them. The DNA for the CDR3 is TGTGCCTGGAGTGGAGGCAGGGTCAATGAAAAACTGTTTTTT. Protein: CAWSGGRVNEKLFF. Complete variable domain (other parts from reference TRBV30 and TRBJ1-4): SQTIHQWPATLVQPVGSPLSLECTVEGTSNPNLYWYRQAAGRGLQLLFYSVGIGQISSEVPQNLSASRPQDRQFILSSKKLLLSDSGFYLCAWSGGRVNEKLFFGSGTQLSVL.

This clonotype was found once. This rearrangement joins TRBV15 to TRBJ1-6, with no clear D. The V gene's germline CDR1 is LNHNV and CDR2 YYDKDF (reference sequence). The CDR3 totals 15 residues. V lost 1 base to trimming and J lost 10 bases, with 14 bases between them. CDR3 DNA: TGTGCCACCAGCAGAGTAGCAGTTGGGATCTCACCCCTCCACTTT. Protein product: CATSRVAVGISPLHF. Filled out from reference TRBV15 and TRBJ1-6, the complete variable domain reads DAMVIQNPRYQVTQFGKPVTLSCSQTLNHNVMYWYQQKSSQAPKLLFHYYDKDFNNEADTPDNFQSRRPNTSFCFLDIRSPGLGDTAMYLCATSRVAVGISPLHFGNGTRLTVT.

This clonotype was recorded many times. J is TRBJ2-7 and V is TRBV29-1; 12 nucleotides match TRBD2. V gave up 3 bases and J gave up 7 bases; unmatched junction bases: 7. In germline, CDR1 is SQVTM, CDR2 ANQGSEA. This CDR3 spans 14 amino acids. The CDR3 sequence is CSVEASGRAGEQYF. CDR3 bases: TGCAGCGTTGAGGCTAGCGGGAGGGCCGGTGAGCAGTACTTC.

This clonotype was observed a few times. The V gene is TRBV7-8, the J gene TRBJ2-5; the match to TRBD2 covers 7 bases. V shed 4 bases, J shed 5 bases, and the junction held 13 bases outside the gene matches. The germline V gene has CDR1 SGHVS and CDR2 FQNEAQ. This CDR3 spans 16 amino acids. Written as DNA, the CDR3 is TGTGCCAGCAGCTCATCGGTGGGACCCGGGGGGGAGACCCAGTACTTC. Translation: CASSSSVGPGGETQYF.

This clonotype has at least ten counts. The chain carries TRBV9 and TRBJ1-5; a weak D match, TRBD1 (6 bases). This CDR3 is 15 amino acids long. The V end was cut by 3 bases, the J end by 3 bases, with 13 bases between. Germline V gene lookup returns CDR1 SGDLS and CDR2 YYNGEE. CDR3 amino acids: CASSETGGFNQPQHF. The CDR3 coding sequence is TGTGCCAGCAGCGAGACAGGAGGATTCAATCAGCCCCAGCATTTT.

The genes are TRBV20-1 and TRBJ2-7; either TRBD1 or TRBD2 may supply D (6 bases each). This CDR3 is built from 16 residues. V lost 6 bases to trimming and J lost 3 bases, with 24 bases between them. The germline V gene has CDR1 DFQATT and CDR2 SNEGSKA (reference sequence). The CDR3 spells CSAGQLLSGSDYEQYF. CDR3 bases: TGCAGTGCAGGACAGCTACTAAGCGGGTCAGACTACGAGCAGTACTTC.

This clonotype came up a few times. The chain carries TRBV6-1 and TRBJ1-2; D is undetermined. V lost 5 bases and J 2 bases, leaving 15 bases between the germline ends. Per germline, CDR1 MNHNS and CDR2 SASEGT. CDR3 length: 15 amino acids. CDR3 amino acids: CASSPIGGSNYGYTF. As DNA, the CDR3 is TGTGCCAGCAGTCCGATAGGCGGATCGAACTATGGCTACACCTTC.

This clonotype has ten or more counts. The chain couples TRBV7-2 to TRBJ2-2; D might be TRBD1 (7 bases). V dropped 5 bases and J dropped 0 bases, with 19 bases sitting between them. CDR1 and CDR2 (germline): SGHTA, FQGNSA. This CDR3 is built from 18 residues. CDR3 loop: CASSRSGGRGANTGELFF. In DNA form, the CDR3 reads TGTGCCAGCAGCCGATCAGGGGGGCGGGGAGCGAACACCGGGGAGCTGTTTTTT.

This clonotype was counted at least ten times. V is TRBV2 and J is TRBJ2-7; D uncertain. The CDR3 is made up of 12 amino acids. V gave up 3 bases and J gave up 4 bases, with 7 bases separating them. Germline V gene data show CDR1 as SNHLY and CDR2 as FYNNEI. The CDR3 is CASSDQAYEQYF. The DNA of the CDR3 is TGTGCCAGCAGTGATCAGGCTTACGAGCAGTACTTC. Based on the CDR3 plus reference TRBV2 and TRBJ2-7, the full variable domain is EPEVTQTPSHQVTQMGQEVILRCVPISNHLYFYWYRQILGQKVEFLVSFYNNEISEKSEIFDDQFSVERPDGSNFTLKIRSTKLEDSAMYFCASSDQAYEQYFGPGTRLTVT.

A word on this clonotype: A much larger clone differs from this one at a single base, so this may be a read error. The chain joins TRBV2 to TRBJ1-6, with D possibly being TRBD1 (5 bases). The length of the CDR3 is 16 residues. CDR1 SNHLY and CDR2 FYNNEI come from the germline V gene. For the CDR3, the DNA is TGTGCCAGCAGTGAAGAGGGGAGCTCCTATAATTCATCCCTCCACTTT. It codes for CASSEEGSSYNSSLHF.

This clonotype was observed at least ten times. The chain joins TRBV12-3 or TRBV12-4 to TRBJ1-1, with 9 bases lining up with TRBD1. J was trimmed by 6 bases and V by 5 bases; bases with no gene match: 7. CDR3 length: 14 amino acids. The CDR3 protein is CASSPRDRAAEAFF. In DNA form, the CDR3 reads TGTGCCAGCAGTCCTAGGGACAGGGCGGCTGAAGCTTTCTTT.

This chain joins TRBV25-1 and TRBJ1-1; TRBD1 aligns across 9 bases. This CDR3 has 15 residues. V lost 9 bases and J lost 0; bases outside the gene matches: 8. In germline, CDR1 is MGHDK, CDR2 SYGVNS. The CDR3 spells CASGSGTGMNTEAFF. The CDR3 bases are TGTGCCAGTGGGTCCGGGACAGGGATGAACACTGAAGCTTTCTTT.